These 4 T cell receptor beta chains originate from one sample sequenced in a study of blood T cell repertoires in COVID-19. Produced via immunoSEQ multiplex PCR; TCRdb's table is partial and in-frame only. Altogether fewer than 100,000 clones are present, around 86% being singletons, with the ten largest covering 4.5% to 5.5%. Sequences were obtained from peripheral blood. These receptors were obtained from a woman of 80 years or more with acute or convalescent COVID-19.

V and J are TRBV7-2 and TRBJ2-2; D gene unclear. The length of the CDR3 is 16 residues. The V end was cut by 5 bases, the J end by 0 bases, with 13 bases between. The germline CDR1 and CDR2 sequences are SGHTA and FQGNSA. Here the CDR3 reads CASSDLRRTNTGELFF. The DNA for the CDR3 is TGTGCCAGCAGCGACCTAAGGCGGACGAACACCGGGGAGCTGTTTTTT.

The rearrangement links TRBV7-9 to TRBJ2-7; D is possibly TRBD1 (6 bases). Germline V CDR1 and CDR2: SEHNR, FQNEAQ (reference sequence). The CDR3 consists of 13 residues. V dropped 4 bases and J dropped 5 bases, with 12 bases sitting between them. For the CDR3, the DNA is TGTGCCAGCAGCTCTGCAGGGGTCCACGAGCAGTACTTC. Translating gives CASSSAGVHEQYF. The entire variable domain, with the rest obtained from reference TRBV7-9 and TRBJ2-7, is as follows: DTGVSQNPRHKITKRGQNVTFRCDPISEHNRLYWYRQTLGQGPEFLTYFQNEAQLEKSRLLSDRFSAERPKGSFSTLEIQRTEQGDSAMYLCASSSAGVHEQYFGPGTRLTVT.

This chain's CDR3 is CASSTTPGHLSGNTIYF. The CDR3, as DNA: TGCGCCAGCAGCACTACCCCGGGACACCTCTCTGGAAACACCATATATTTT. The V gene is TRBV5-1, the J gene TRBJ1-3, with D perhaps matching TRBD1 (6 bases). The CDR3 covers 17 residues. Germline V CDR1 and CDR2: SGHRS, YFSETQ. The ends were cut back, 4 bases at V and 0 bases at J, with 17 bases in the middle.

V and J are TRBV5-1 and TRBJ2-1; TRBD1 might be the D (6 bases). In germline, CDR1 is SGHRS, CDR2 YFSETQ. Between the trimmed V and J ends, which lost 0 bases and 6 bases, there was a span of 10 bases. This CDR3 has 14 residues. The CDR3 coding sequence is TGCGCCAGCAGCTTGGAGGTGGACAGCAATGAGCAGTTCTTC. This codes for CASSLEVDSNEQFF.